These 11 T cell receptor beta chains were sequenced from one sample in a study of blood T cells in healthy people across ages. Sample-barcoded 5' priming and a J-beta primer mix drove a second PCR of roughly 7 to 11 cycles. Via MiXCR, TCRdb re-called the 5' RACE reads, giving one row per CDR3 protein. The repertoire consists of over a million distinct CDR3 sequences, with approximately 25% occurring once and the leading ten covering about 0.8%. This sample also belongs to another study, concerning T cells of mothers and their children.

The sequencing sample was made of blood. The receptors here all came from a girl aged 2-10 years in good health.

V gene TRBV3-1 combines with J gene TRBJ2-1; D may be TRBD2 (5 bases). Deletions cut 6 bases from V and 8 bases from J, with 11 bases between. Germline V gives CDR1 LGHDT, CDR2 YNNKEL (reference sequence). The CDR3 loop spans 12 amino acids. The CDR3 region is CASSGLIDEQFF. CDR3 nucleotides: TGTGCCAGCAGTGGACTTATCGATGAGCAGTTCTTC.

This chain uses TRBV5-5 with TRBJ1-2, with a tentative D call TRBD1 (5 bases). CDR1 and CDR2 (germline): SGHKS, YYEKEE (reference sequence). Trimming left V 4 bases short and J 6 bases short, with 10 bases between. The CDR3 spans 12 residues. The CDR3, as DNA: TGTGCCAGCAGCCTGCCGACAGATGGCTACACCTTC. It encodes CASSLPTDGYTF.

The chain joins TRBV27 to TRBJ2-2; D is unclear. CDR1 is MNHEY and CDR2 is SMNVEV in the germline V gene (reference sequence). This CDR3 region has 13 residues. V was pared by 2 bases and J by 7 bases, with 8 bases between. DNA of the CDR3: TGTGCCAGCAGTTTACAGATTAGCGGGGAGCTGTTTTTT. Amino acid sequence: CASSLQISGELFF.

This clonotype was seen more than once but under ten times. The CDR3 region has the DNA TGCGCCAGCAGCTTGACTAGCGGGGGGGCGCAGGTAGAAGAGACCCAGTACTTC. Protein product: CASSLTSGGAQVEETQYF. This sequence joins TRBV5-1 and TRBJ2-5; TRBD2 aligns across 13 bases. Germline V gives CDR1 SGHRS, CDR2 YFSETQ. The CDR3 totals 18 residues. The V segment lost 1 base and the J segment 3 bases; nucleotides outside the gene matches: 9.

V gene TRBV11-2 combines with J gene TRBJ2-5; no clear D. This CDR3 region has 14 residues. Germline-derived CDR1 and CDR2 are SGHAT and FQNNGV. V dropped 5 bases and J dropped 4 bases, with 14 bases sitting between them. CDR3 nucleotide sequence: TGTGCCAGCAGCCCCCCCTGGAGAGCAGAGACCCAGTACTTC. It yields the protein CASSPPWRAETQYF.

The chain couples TRBV7-6 to TRBJ1-6; the match to TRBD1 covers 7 bases. The CDR3 is 13 amino acids. Per the germline V gene, CDR1 is SGHVS and CDR2 is FNYEAQ. J gave up 14 bases and V 4 bases, and 8 bases lay outside the gene matches. CDR3 in DNA: TGTGCCAGCAGCTCCATACAGGGGAGCGCCCTCCACTTT. Its protein product is CASSSIQGSALHF. Using reference TRBV7-6 and TRBJ1-6 for the parts outside the CDR3, the full variable domain is GAGVSQSPRYKVTKRGQDVALRCDPISGHVSLYWYRQALGQGPEFLTYFNYEAQQDKSGLPNDRFSAERPEGSISTLTIQRTEQRDSAMYRCASSSIQGSALHFGNGTRLTVT.

The chain recombines TRBV3-1 with TRBJ1-2; D not resolved. This CDR3 contains 14 residues. Germline V gene lookup returns CDR1 LGHDT and CDR2 YNNKEL (reference sequence). V dropped 0 bases and J dropped 5 bases, with 10 bases sitting between them. The CDR3 region is CASSQDIGRYGYTF. The CDR3 coding sequence is TGTGCCAGCAGCCAAGATATTGGAAGGTATGGCTACACCTTC. The variable domain in full, with the rest retrieved from reference TRBV3-1 and TRBJ1-2, is DTAVSQTPKYLVTQMGNDKSIKCEQNLGHDTMYWYKQDSKKFLKIMFSYNNKELIINETVPNRFSPKSPDKAHLNLHINSLELGDSAVYFCASSQDIGRYGYTFGSGTRLTVV.

V is TRBV10-1 and J is TRBJ2-5; possible D gene TRBD2, 5 bases. With the DNA end fitting TRBJ2-7 better, the J assignment may be wrong. Germline V gene lookup returns CDR1 WNHNN and CDR2 SYGVQD (reference sequence). CDR3 length: 11 residues. The CDR3 sequence is CATIRRYEQYF. CDR3 bases: TGCGCCACCATAAGGAGGTACGAGCAGTACTTC.

There are many counts of this clonotype. Germline and junction disagree at one end, which may indicate a read error. The genes are TRBV5-1 and TRBJ1-1, with D possibly TRBD1 on 5 matching bases. The CDR3 contains 13 residues. Germline lookup yields CDR1 SGHRS and CDR2 YFSETQ. This chain's CDR3 is CASSSQGGTEAFF. The CDR3 DNA is TGTGCCAGCAGCTCCCAGGGAGGGACTGAAGCTTTCTTT.

The chain couples TRBV10-1 to TRBJ2-5; D remains unclear. The J call may be incorrect, as the DNA end agrees better with TRBJ2-7. The CDR3 runs to 14 residues. The germline V gene has CDR1 WNHNN and CDR2 SYGVQD (reference sequence). The CDR3 DNA reads TGCGCCAGCAGTGAGTCAGGCAAATCCTACGAGCAGTACTTC. It yields the protein CASSESGKSYEQYF.

A few counts support this clonotype. The chain combines TRBV5-5 with TRBJ2-5; 9 positions match TRBD2. CDR3 length: 17 amino acids. V shed 0 bases, J shed 1 base, and the junction held 7 bases outside the gene matches. CDR1 is SGHKS and CDR2 is YYEKEE in the germline V gene (reference sequence). The CDR3 nucleotides read TGTGCCAGCAGCTTGGTTATAGCGGGGGTATTCCAAGAGACCCAGTACTTC. It codes for CASSLVIAGVFQETQYF. The complete variable domain, with remaining parts taken from reference TRBV5-5 and TRBJ2-5, reads DAGVTQSPTHLIKTRGQQVTLRCSPISGHKSVSWYQQVLGQGPQFIFQYYEKEERGRGNFPDRFSARQFPNYSSELNVNALLLGDSALYLCASSLVIAGVFQETQYFGPGTRLLVL.